These 14 T cell receptor beta chains originate from one sample sequenced in a study of OX40 agonist ivuxolimab in advanced cancers. Clones were sequenced by immunoSEQ multiplex PCR, and TCRdb holds only the in-frame ones, with some missing. The sample records about 61,000 clones, around 83% being singletons. The specimen comprised CD4+ or CD8+ T cells sorted from blood, sampled in a trial of the OX40 agonist ivuxolimab. The receptors were gathered from an adult with an advanced solid tumor such as melanoma, head and neck, liver or kidney cancer.

The chain is built from TRBV18 and TRBJ1-1; D gene ambiguous. Germline lookup yields CDR1 KGHSH and CDR2 LQKENI. V was pared by 2 bases and J by 4 bases, with 14 bases between. CDR3 length: 15 amino acids. The CDR3 DNA is TGTGCCAGCTCACCATCCGAGGGCTCGGGCACTGAAGCTTTCTTT. Its protein is CASSPSEGSGTEAFF.

The gene calls are TRBV28 and TRBJ2-1, with D possibly being TRBD1 (6 bases). This CDR3 comprises 14 residues. Germline-derived CDR1 and CDR2 are MDHEN and SYDVKM. Trimming removed 6 bases from V and 5 bases from J, with 14 bases in between. The CDR3 DNA follows: TGTGCCAGCAGGTCAGGGGCAAAGGACAATGAGCAGTTCTTC. Its protein product is CASRSGAKDNEQFF.

This clone was seen a few times. The chain couples TRBV18 to TRBJ1-1; tentative D call: TRBD1 (5 bases). The CDR3 spans 15 residues. Germline V lookup: CDR1 KGHSH, CDR2 LQKENI. Trimming left V 2 bases short and J 5 bases short, with 15 bases between. Here the CDR3 DNA reads TGTGCCAGCTCACCAGATTCCGGGAAGGGGACTGAAGCTTTCTTT. Residues: CASSPDSGKGTEAFF.

The CDR3 loop reads CAWSVMWGAYGYTF. The CDR3 DNA sequence: TGTGCCTGGAGTGTTATGTGGGGGGCCTATGGCTACACCTTC. The chain has TRBV30 and TRBJ1-2, with a possible D match to TRBD1 (6 bases). This CDR3 has 14 residues. Germline V CDR1 and CDR2: GTSNPN, SVGIG (reference sequence). The V gene lost 0 bases and the J gene lost 4 bases, with 12 bases spanning the gap.

The chain couples TRBV27 to TRBJ2-7, with 9 bases fitting TRBD1. The germline V gene has CDR1 MNHEY and CDR2 SMNVEV (reference sequence). J lost 3 bases, V lost 10 bases, and 16 bases had no gene match. The CDR3 consists of 16 residues. The CDR3 is CATHRGGTGSGYEQYF. For the CDR3, the DNA is TGTGCCACCCATAGGGGGGGGACAGGGTCCGGCTACGAGCAGTACTTC.

This sequence joins TRBV7-6 and TRBJ1-6, with D unresolved. Trimming shortened V by 1 base and J by 5 bases, and 9 bases separated the two germline ends. The CDR3 runs to 15 residues. The germline V gene encodes CDR1 SGHVS and CDR2 FNYEAQ. This CDR3 reads CASSLGAVNNSPLHF. The CDR3 coding sequence is TGTGCCAGCAGCTTAGGTGCAGTCAATAATTCACCCCTCCACTTT.

V and J are TRBV14 and TRBJ1-2; 7 nucleotides match TRBD1. The V gene end was trimmed by 5 bases and the J gene end by 6 bases; junction bases not matched to a gene: 3. The germline V gene encodes CDR1 SGHDN and CDR2 FVKESK. The CDR3 has 12 amino acids. CDR3 DNA sequence: TGTGCCAGCAGCTTACAGGGGAATGGCTACACCTTC. It is translated as CASSLQGNGYTF.

The chain is built from TRBV7-6 and TRBJ1-3; maybe TRBD1 (6 bases). V lost 1 base and J lost 4, with 11 bases in between. The CDR3 length is 15 residues. The V gene's germline CDR1 is SGHVS and CDR2 FNYEAQ. DNA of the CDR3: TGTGCCAGCAGCTTAGGGTCAGGGGTCGGAAACACCATATATTTT. This gives the protein CASSLGSGVGNTIYF.

This chain joins TRBV18 and TRBJ1-6; unclear D gene. Looked up from germline, CDR1 is KGHSH and CDR2 is LQKENI. Trimming shortened V by 3 bases and J by 8 bases, and 20 bases separated the two germline ends. The CDR3 totals 17 residues. Written as DNA, the CDR3 is TGTGCCAGCTCACCCTACAGTACCCGACTCCGGGATTCACCCCTCCACTTT. Its protein is CASSPYSTRLRDSPLHF.

This clone was observed once. This rearrangement joins TRBV5-1 to TRBJ1-1; a weak D match, TRBD1 (5 bases). Germline CDR1 reads SGHRS; CDR2 reads YFSETQ. The CDR3 has 13 amino acids. V lost 3 bases and J 7 bases, leaving 13 bases between the germline ends. The CDR3 here is CASSSSRDVEAFF. The CDR3 DNA sequence: TGCGCCAGCAGCTCCTCCCGGGACGTTGAAGCTTTCTTT.

The V call is TRBV7-2, the J call TRBJ2-5; D is unclear. Trimming stripped 2 bases from V and 1 base from J, with 8 bases between. The CDR3 is 14 amino acids. CDR1 is SGHTA and CDR2 is FQGNSA in the germline V gene. The CDR3 DNA sequence: TGTGCCAGCAGCTTAATGCACAGCCAAGAGACCCAGTACTTC. Encoded protein: CASSLMHSQETQYF.

V and J are TRBV9 and TRBJ2-3; D might be TRBD1 (6 bases). The germline V gene encodes CDR1 SGDLS and CDR2 YYNGEE. Trimming cost V 2 bases and J 2 bases, with 12 bases left between them. The CDR3 is 15 amino acids. The CDR3 protein is CASSVQGGNTDTQYF. For the CDR3, the DNA is TGTGCCAGCAGCGTTCAAGGGGGTAACACAGATACGCAGTATTTT. The full variable domain, in which reference TRBV9 and TRBJ2-3 provide the parts outside the CDR3, is DSGVTQTPKHLITATGQRVTLRCSPRSGDLSVYWYQQSLDQGLQFLIQYYNGEERAKGNILERFSAQQFPDLHSELNLSSLELGDSALYFCASSVQGGNTDTQYFGPGTRLTVL.

The chain uses TRBV30 and TRBJ1-3; maybe TRBD1 (6 bases). The germline CDR1 and CDR2 sequences are GTSNPN and SVGIG (reference sequence). The ends were cut back, 5 bases at V and 4 bases at J, with 9 bases in the middle. The CDR3 length is 12 residues. The CDR3 region has the DNA TGTGCCTGGTCGGACAGCGGAAACACCATATATTTT. Translation: CAWSDSGNTIYF. The full variable domain, in which reference TRBV30 and TRBJ1-3 provide the parts outside the CDR3, is SQTIHQWPATLVQPVGSPLSLECTVEGTSNPNLYWYRQAAGRGLQLLFYSVGIGQISSEVPQNLSASRPQDRQFILSSKKLLLSDSGFYLCAWSDSGNTIYFGEGSWLTVV.

The CDR3 reads CAWSAPLGDNQPQHF. CDR3 sequence (DNA): TGTGCCTGGAGCGCCCCACTGGGAGACAATCAGCCCCAGCATTTT. The chain recombines TRBV30 with TRBJ1-5; D uncertain. This CDR3 has 15 amino acids. Trimming took 3 bases from V and 3 from J, leaving 15 bases between them. Per germline, CDR1 GTSNPN and CDR2 SVGIG (reference sequence).